The 2 T cell receptor beta chains given below trace back to one sample, sequenced in a study of blood T cells in healthy people across ages. The second PCR ran roughly 6 to 11 cycles with a sample-barcoded 5' primer and J-beta primers. Each CDR3 protein gets one entry after TCRdb re-called the 5' RACE reads with MiXCR. The table has 1.5 million to 2 million distinct CDR3 sequences, approximately 50% seen once. Sequenced: blood. These TCRs come from a middle-aged woman in good health.

The chain combines TRBV29-1 with TRBJ1-2; 7 bases are a match to TRBD1. Germline V gives CDR1 SQVTM, CDR2 ANQGSEA. This CDR3 region has 12 residues. The CDR3 sequence: CVWGDSNYGYTF. Written as DNA, the CDR3 is TGCGTCTGGGGGGACAGTAACTATGGCTACACCTTC.

V and J are TRBV5-1 and TRBJ1-2; D ambiguous. V dropped 0 bases and J dropped 7 bases, with 7 bases sitting between them. CDR1 and CDR2 from the germline V gene are SGHRS and YFSETQ. The CDR3 length is 12 residues. The CDR3 DNA reads as TGCGCCAGCAGCTTGGAAAGGGTTGGCTACACCTTC. This codes for CASSLERVGYTF. Drawing the rest from reference TRBV5-1 and TRBJ1-2, the complete variable domain is KAGVTQTPRYLIKTRGQQVTLSCSPISGHRSVSWYQQTPGQGLQFLFEYFSETQRNKGNFPGRFSGRQFSNSRSEMNVSTLELGDSALYLCASSLERVGYTFGSGTRLTVV.